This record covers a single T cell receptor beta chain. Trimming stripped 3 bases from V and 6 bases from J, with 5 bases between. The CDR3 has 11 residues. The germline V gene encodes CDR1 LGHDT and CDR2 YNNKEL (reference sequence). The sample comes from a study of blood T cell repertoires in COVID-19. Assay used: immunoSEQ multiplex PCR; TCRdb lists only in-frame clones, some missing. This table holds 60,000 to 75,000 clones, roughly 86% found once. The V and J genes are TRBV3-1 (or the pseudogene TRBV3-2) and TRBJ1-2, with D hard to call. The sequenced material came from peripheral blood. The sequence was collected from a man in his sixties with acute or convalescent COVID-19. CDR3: CASSHENGYTF. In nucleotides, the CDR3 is TGTGCCAGCAGCCACGAGAATGGCTACACCTTC.